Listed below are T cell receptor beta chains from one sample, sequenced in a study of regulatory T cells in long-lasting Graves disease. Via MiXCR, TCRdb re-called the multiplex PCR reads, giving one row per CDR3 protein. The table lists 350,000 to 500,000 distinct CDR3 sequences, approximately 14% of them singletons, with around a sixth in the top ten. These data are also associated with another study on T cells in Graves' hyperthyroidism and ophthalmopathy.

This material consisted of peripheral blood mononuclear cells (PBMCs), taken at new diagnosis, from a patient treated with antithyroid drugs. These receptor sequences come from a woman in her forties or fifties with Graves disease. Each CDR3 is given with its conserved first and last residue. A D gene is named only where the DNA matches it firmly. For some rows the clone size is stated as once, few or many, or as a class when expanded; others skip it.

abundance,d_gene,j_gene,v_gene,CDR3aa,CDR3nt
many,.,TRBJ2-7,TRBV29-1,CSVELLTGSYEQYF,TGCAGCGTTGAACTGCTGACAGGCTCCTACGAGCAGTACTTC
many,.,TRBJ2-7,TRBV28,CASSLFGLARSEQYF,TGTGCCAGCAGTTTATTTGGGCTAGCGAGGAGCGAGCAGTACTTC
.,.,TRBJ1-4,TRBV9,CASSVDTEKLFF,TGTGCCAGCAGCGTAGATACAGAAAAACTGTTTTTT
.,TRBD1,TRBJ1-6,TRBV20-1,CSARDSPLFTGGNSPLHF,TGCAGTGCTAGAGATTCCCCTCTCTTTACAGGGGGAAATTCACCCCTCCACTTT
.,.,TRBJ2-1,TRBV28,CASSLTYEQFF,TGTGCCAGCAGTTTAACTTACGAGCAGTTCTTC
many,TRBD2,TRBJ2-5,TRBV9,CASSAGTSGRRFGQETQYF,TGTGCCAGCAGCGCGGGGACTAGCGGGAGACGGTTTGGTCAAGAGACCCAGTACTTC
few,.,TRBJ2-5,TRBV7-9,CASSSTGTLQETQYF,TGTGCCAGCAGCTCTACCGGGACACTCCAAGAGACCCAGTACTTC
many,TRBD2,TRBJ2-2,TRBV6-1,CASSHRLAAGELFF,TGTGCCAGCAGCCATAGACTAGCGGCCGGGGAGCTGTTTTTT
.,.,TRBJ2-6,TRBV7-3,CASSNSAGKISGANVLTF,TGTGCCAGCAGCAATTCGGCAGGGAAAATCTCTGGGGCCAACGTCCTGACTTTC
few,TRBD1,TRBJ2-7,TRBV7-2,CASSLGGQGVVYEQYF,TGTGCCAGCAGCTTGGGGGGACAGGGCGTCGTATACGAGCAGTACTTC
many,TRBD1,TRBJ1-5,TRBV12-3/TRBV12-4,CASSPQGGHNQPQHF,TGTGCCAGCAGTCCACAGGGGGGGCACAATCAGCCCCAGCATTTT
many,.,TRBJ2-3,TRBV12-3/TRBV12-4,CASSFRDSQADTQYF,TGTGCCAGCAGTTTCAGGGACTCGCAGGCAGATACGCAGTATTTT
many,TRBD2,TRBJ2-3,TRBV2,CARRTSGSDTQYF,TGTGCCAGAAGGACTAGCGGGAGTGATACGCAGTATTTT
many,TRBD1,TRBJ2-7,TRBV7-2,CASSSRGTVIEQYF,TGTGCCAGCAGCTCTAGGGGGACAGTAATAGAGCAGTACTTC
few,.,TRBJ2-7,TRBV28,CASSFSGLSYEQYF,TGTGCCAGCAGTTTTTCCGGGCTTTCCTACGAGCAGTACTTC
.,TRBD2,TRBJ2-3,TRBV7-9,CASTHSSGALF,TGTGCCAGCACCCACTCTAGCGGAGCCCTCTTT
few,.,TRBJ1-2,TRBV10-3,CTISEVSYYGYTF,TGTACCATCAGTGAGGTCAGCTACTATGGCTACACCTTC
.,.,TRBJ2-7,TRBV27,CASSPRGGIYKQYF,TGTGCCAGCAGTCCTAGGGGCGGGATCTACAAGCAGTACTTC
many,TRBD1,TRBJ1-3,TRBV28,CASSSGQFSGNTIYF,TGTGCCAGCAGTTCGGGACAGTTCTCTGGAAACACCATATATTTT
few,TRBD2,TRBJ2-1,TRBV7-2,CASSPTSGRYNEQFF,TGTGCCAGCAGCCCGACTAGCGGGAGATACAATGAGCAGTTCTTC
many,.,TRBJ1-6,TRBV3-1,CASSQEAGGSLHF,TGTGCCAGCAGCCAAGAAGCCGGAGGGTCCCTCCACTTT
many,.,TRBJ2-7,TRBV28,CASSFPAGAYEQYF,TGTGCCAGCAGTTTTCCGGCGGGTGCCTACGAGCAGTACTTC
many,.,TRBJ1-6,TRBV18,CASSPERDNSPLHF,TGTGCCAGCTCACCGGAAAGGGACAATTCACCCCTCCACTTT
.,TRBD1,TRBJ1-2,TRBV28,CASRSQGGDYGYTF,TGTGCCAGCAGGTCACAGGGGGGCGACTATGGCTACACCTTC
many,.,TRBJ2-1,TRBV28,CASSLSPRGGKHNEQFF,TGTGCCAGCAGTTTAAGCCCCCGTGGCGGGAAGCACAATGAGCAGTTCTTC
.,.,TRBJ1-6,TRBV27,CASSLGPGDSPLHF,TGTGCCAGCAGTTTAGGTCCTGGGGATTCACCCCTCCACTTT
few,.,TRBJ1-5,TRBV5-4,CASSLDVGQPQHF,TGTGCCAGCAGCTTGGATGTTGGTCAGCCCCAGCATTTT
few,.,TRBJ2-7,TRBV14,CASSQGYTYEQYF,TGTGCCAGCAGCCAAGGCTATACCTACGAGCAGTACTTC
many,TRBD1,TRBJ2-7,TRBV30,CAWSGEVGTGITYEQYF,TGTGCCTGGAGTGGGGAAGTCGGGACAGGGATCACCTACGAGCAGTACTTC